This T cell receptor beta chain was sequenced for a study of shared clonotypes between healthy human individuals. Adult donors, all healthy and HIV-negative, had no recent acute infections or vaccinations. An assay was performed, and its level was deep. It was across several immunoSEQ plates that each subset's genomic DNA was evenly split. In the source study's methods: Owing to the provision of junction-only sequences devoid of quality scores by immunoSEQ, filtering differed. Assay: immunoSEQ multiplex PCR; the TCRdb copy retains only in-frame clones and omits some. From that table come the V and J calls and clone size; the DNA was used to work out D and trimming. Of 800,000 to 1,200,000 clones in the sample, around 78% are singletons; the top ten hold about 0.52%. The CDR3 runs 15 residues. Germline V CDR1 and CDR2: LNHDA, SQIVND (reference sequence). V gave up 6 bases and J gave up 0 bases, with 14 bases separating them.

This clone was detected once. Sequenced sample: memory CD4+ T cells from PBMCs. Described subset: CD45RA-negative fraction. The clonotype originates from a man younger than 35 in good health. Some clones in this sample may be carry-over from other donors' samples. This chain joins TRBV19 and TRBJ1-1; D call uncertain. This CDR3 reads CASRPIGSVNTEAFF. Written as DNA, the CDR3 is TGTGCCAGTAGGCCAATTGGGTCGGTGAACACTGAAGCTTTCTTT.